What follows are 6 T cell receptor beta chains derived from one specimen sequenced in a study of blood T cell repertoires in COVID-19. Here immunoSEQ multiplex PCR was the method, and the copy in TCRdb shows in-frame clones only, minus some. This sample has over 250,000 clones; approximately 85% occur once, and the top ten carry about 14%. What was sequenced was peripheral blood. These receptor sequences come from a human donor in a cohort sampled during active COVID-19.

Concerning this clone itself: The junction departs from the called germline gene at one end, perhaps through a read error. The chain is built from TRBV6-5 and TRBJ2-5; possible D gene TRBD2, 7 bases. There are 12 residues in the CDR3. Per germline, CDR1 MNHEY and CDR2 SVGAGI. As DNA, the CDR3 is TGTGCCAGCAGTTCCCCGGGGGGCCTTCAGGACTTC. This gives the protein CASSSPGGLQDF.

This rearrangement joins TRBV24-1 to TRBJ1-2; D unclear. Trimming cost V 3 bases and J 0 bases, with 7 bases left between them. Looked up from germline, CDR1 is KGHDR and CDR2 is SFDVKD. This CDR3 contains 14 residues. This CDR3 reads CATSDPEANYGYTF. CDR3 coding DNA: TGTGCCACCAGTGATCCGGAGGCTAACTATGGCTACACCTTC.

This chain joins TRBV18 and TRBJ2-3; 9 nucleotides match TRBD2. The CDR3 sequence is 21 residues long. V was clipped by 0 bases and J by 1 base; unmatched bases: 17. Germline V gene lookup returns CDR1 KGHSH and CDR2 LQKENI. CDR3 amino acids: CASSPPGLAGSLRGGTDTQYF. CDR3 DNA: TGTGCCAGCTCACCACCGGGGCTAGCGGGAAGCTTGCGGGGCGGCACAGATACGCAGTATTTT. The entire variable domain, with the rest obtained from reference TRBV18 and TRBJ2-3, is as follows: NAGVMQNPRHLVRRRGQEARLRCSPMKGHSHVYWYRQLPEEGLKFMVYLQKENIIDESGMPKERFSAEFPKEGPSILRIQQVVRGDSAAYFCASSPPGLAGSLRGGTDTQYFGPGTRLTVL.

The rearrangement uses TRBV28 and TRBJ2-7, with 12 positions matching TRBD2. The J segment lost 3 bases and the V segment lost 7 bases, leaving 7 bases of the junction unmatched. The CDR3 consists of 15 residues. CDR1 and CDR2 from the germline V gene are MDHEN and SYDVKM. The CDR3 spells CASTGLAGKIYEQYF. The CDR3 DNA sequence: TGTGCCAGCACGGGACTAGCGGGTAAAATCTACGAGCAGTACTTC.

The genes are TRBV7-2 and TRBJ1-1; 10 bases align to TRBD1. Germline V gives CDR1 SGHTA, CDR2 FQGNSA. The junction had 13 bases not matched to a gene; V was cut back by 8 bases and J by 7 bases. The CDR3 is made up of 15 amino acids. The CDR3 bases are TGTGCCAGCGGCCCTTTTACGGGACAGGGGCGTGAAGCTTTCTTT. This encodes CASGPFTGQGREAFF.

The chain carries TRBV2 and TRBJ2-2, with 8 bases fitting TRBD2. J lost 5 bases, V lost 2 bases, and 16 bases had no gene match. The CDR3 is made up of 19 amino acids. Germline CDR1 SNHLY, CDR2 FYNNEI. CDR3 nucleotides: TGTGCCAGCAGTGAATTGGTGACTAGCGCGCCTTCGGGGACCGGGGAGCTGTTTTTT. It translates to CASSELVTSAPSGTGELFF.